The 22 T cell receptor beta chains presented below share a single source sample, sequenced in a study of HIV-infected patients and healthy controls. About 540 ng RNA was reverse transcribed with alpha and beta constant-region primers. Alpha and beta chain libraries were made separately by chain-specific third strand synthesis with multiplexing indices. TCRdb ran MiXCR on the 5' RACE reads and lists one entry per CDR3 protein. The sample has fewer than 20,000 distinct CDR3 sequences, roughly 7.7% seen once. Whole blood was used without fractionation, so all unsorted peripheral T cells were included. The material sequenced was blood. The receptors were gathered from an adult in good health.

This clonotype was recorded at least ten times. This rearrangement joins TRBV7-8 to TRBJ2-5; D perhaps matches TRBD1 (6 bases). V lost 5 bases to trimming and J lost 5 bases, with 15 bases between them. Germline assignment: CDR1 SGHVS and CDR2 FQNEAQ. This CDR3 region has 14 residues. In DNA, the CDR3 is TGTGCCAGCAGCCCGGACTTTAGGGGGGAGACCCAGTACTTC. It yields the protein CASSPDFRGETQYF.

At least ten counts were recorded for this clonotype. The chain couples TRBV25-1 to TRBJ2-1; a weak D match, TRBD2 (6 bases). This CDR3 comprises 13 residues. Trimming cost V 8 bases and J 11 bases, with 19 bases left between them. Germline V gene data show CDR1 as MGHDK and CDR2 as SYGVNS. CDR3 amino acids: CASQGTPGAQQFF. CDR3 in DNA: TGTGCCAGCCAAGGGACTCCCGGAGCCCAGCAGTTCTTC.

This clonotype has a count of ten or more. The chain links TRBV7-2 to TRBJ2-7; the match to TRBD2 covers 8 bases. The CDR3 extends over 16 amino acids. The germline V gene has CDR1 SGHTA and CDR2 FQGNSA. Germline trimming cut 1 base from V and 2 bases from J; bases unmatched to any gene: 7. The CDR3 here is CASSLGLGTSTYEQYF. CDR3 nucleotide sequence: TGTGCCAGCAGCTTAGGGTTAGGGACTAGTACCTACGAGCAGTACTTC.

This clonotype came up many times. The chain carries TRBV6-2 or TRBV6-3 and TRBJ1-2, with D perhaps TRBD1 (6 bases). Germline CDR1 MNHEY, CDR2 SVGEGT. The V and J ends lost 5 bases and 2 bases respectively, with 15 bases between them. The CDR3 is 15 residues long. The CDR3 DNA reads as TGTGCCAGCAGTCAATGGGGGCGCATGAACTATGGCTACACCTTC. It is translated as CASSQWGRMNYGYTF.

This clonotype is judged medium-sized. The CDR3 DNA reads TGTGCCAGCAGCAAAAGATTATGGACAGGTCAAAATGGCTACACCTTC. Its protein is CASSKRLWTGQNGYTF. The chain uses TRBV12-3 or TRBV12-4 and TRBJ1-2; 7 bases agree with TRBD1. The CDR3 is 16 amino acids. V was clipped by 6 bases and J by 6 bases; unmatched bases: 16.

This clonotype was found many times. The chain uses TRBV7-9 and TRBJ1-1; no clear D. Between the trimmed V and J ends, which lost 5 bases and 6 bases, there was a span of 16 bases. CDR1 SEHNR and CDR2 FQNEAQ come from the germline V gene (reference sequence). This CDR3 comprises 14 residues. The CDR3 loop reads CASSPQGGIPEAFF. Written as DNA, the CDR3 is TGTGCCAGCAGCCCCCAAGGTGGAATCCCTGAAGCTTTCTTT.

This clonotype ranks as medium-sized. The V and J genes are TRBV11-2 and TRBJ2-6; D is ambiguous. This CDR3 has 15 amino acids. Germline V lookup: CDR1 SGHAT, CDR2 FQNNGV. V was pared by 0 bases and J by 2 bases, with 5 bases between. The CDR3 reads CASSLDVTGANVLTF. For the CDR3, the DNA is TGTGCCAGCAGCTTAGATGTAACTGGGGCCAACGTCCTGACTTTC.

By sample fraction, this clonotype is medium-sized. The J gene is TRBJ2-3, the V gene TRBV7-9, with D possibly matching TRBD2 (5 bases). The CDR3 is 15 amino acids. The V end lost 2 bases, the J end lost 2 bases, and 11 bases lay between the germline ends. Per the germline V gene, CDR1 is SEHNR and CDR2 is FQNEAQ (reference sequence). DNA for the CDR3: TGTGCCAGCAGCTTAAGAGGGCGGGCCACAGATACGCAGTATTTT. It yields the protein CASSLRGRATDTQYF.

This clonotype has ten or more counts. The junction shows a germline mismatch at one end, possibly a read error. This sequence joins TRBV2 and TRBJ1-4; maybe TRBD1 (6 bases). The CDR3 loop spans 16 amino acids. Germline V gene lookup returns CDR1 SNHLY and CDR2 FYNNEI. As DNA, the CDR3 is TGTGCCAGCAGAGAAGGAACAGGGAGAACTAATGAAAAACTGTTTTTT. Amino acids: CASREGTGRTNEKLFF.

The sample holds many counts of this clonotype. The genes are TRBV19 and TRBJ1-1; D is unclear. Per the germline V gene, CDR1 is LNHDA and CDR2 is SQIVND (reference sequence). The CDR3 contains 9 residues. The CDR3: CAGDTEAFF. CDR3 nucleotide sequence: TGTGCTGGAGACACTGAAGCTTTCTTT. Filled out from reference TRBV19 and TRBJ1-1, the complete variable domain reads DGGITQSPKYLFRKEGQNVTLSCEQNLNHDAMYWYRQDPGQGLRLIYYSQIVNDFQKGDIAEGYSVSREKKESFPLTVTSAQKNPTAFYLCAGDTEAFFGQGTRLTVV.

This clonotype is labeled as medium-sized. The rearrangement links TRBV6-2 or TRBV6-3 to TRBJ2-1; no clear D. This CDR3 is built from 22 residues. CDR1 MNHEY and CDR2 SVGEGT come from the germline V gene. The germline V and J ends were trimmed by 0 bases and 5 bases, with 32 bases remaining between them. The CDR3 coding sequence is TGTGCCAGCAGTTACTCTAAGCTGAGAGCCCCGACGGCTCTACTATTTGACAATGAGCAGTTCTTC. This translates into CASSYSKLRAPTALLFDNEQFF.

This clonotype appeared many times. The V call is TRBV12-3 or TRBV12-4, the J call TRBJ1-5; D might be TRBD1 (6 bases). V was cut by 4 bases and J by 2 bases, with 15 bases left in between. The CDR3 has 16 amino acids. The chain's CDR3 is CASSSPEGGGNQPQHF. The CDR3 DNA sequence: TGTGCCAGCAGTTCACCCGAGGGGGGCGGCAATCAGCCCCAGCATTTT.

This clonotype was found many times. The rearrangement links TRBV12-3 or TRBV12-4 to TRBJ2-3; D gene unclear. Trimming cost V 2 bases and J 6 bases, with 3 bases left between them. The CDR3 runs 11 residues. The CDR3 sequence: CASSLRDTQYF. The CDR3 coding sequence is TGTGCCAGCAGTTTACGGGATACGCAGTATTTT.

The genes are TRBV20-1 and TRBJ2-5; 11 nucleotides agree with TRBD2. Germline V gene data show CDR1 as DFQATT and CDR2 as SNEGSKA (reference sequence). This CDR3 spans 13 amino acids. The V gene end was trimmed by 2 bases and the J gene end by 9 bases; junction bases not matched to a gene: 5. The CDR3 DNA follows: TGCAGTGCTAGATTATTAGCGGGAGGGCCCCAGTACTTC. This sequence encodes CSARLLAGGPQYF.

This clonotype is labeled medium-sized. The chain joins TRBV28 to TRBJ2-7; 9 bases align to TRBD1. Germline CDR1 reads MDHEN; CDR2 reads SYDVKM. The J segment lost 3 bases and the V segment lost 4 bases, leaving 7 bases of the junction unmatched. This CDR3 is 15 amino acids long. CDR3 bases: TGTGCCAGCAGTTCCCCCGGGACAGGGCACTACGAGCAGTACTTC. The encoded protein is CASSSPGTGHYEQYF.

This clonotype appeared many times. The chain is built from TRBV28 and TRBJ2-1; 9 bases line up with TRBD1. The V gene end was trimmed by 6 bases and the J gene end by 8 bases; junction bases not matched to a gene: 11. The germline CDR1 and CDR2 sequences are MDHEN and SYDVKM. The CDR3 extends over 15 amino acids. As DNA, the CDR3 is TGTGCCAGCAGCCCCCAGGGGACAGGGTCCGATGAGCAGTTCTTC. It yields the protein CASSPQGTGSDEQFF.

The J gene is TRBJ2-6, the V gene TRBV7-9; D is perhaps TRBD1 (6 bases). V was shortened by 5 bases and J by 3 bases, with 8 bases between the two germline ends. This CDR3 region has 14 residues. Germline V lookup: CDR1 SEHNR, CDR2 FQNEAQ (reference sequence). CDR3 sequence: CASSPGVGANVLTF. In DNA form, the CDR3 reads TGTGCCAGCAGCCCAGGGGTTGGGGCCAACGTCCTGACTTTC.

By share, this clonotype counts as medium-sized. V is TRBV15 and J is TRBJ2-3; 10 positions agree with TRBD2. The CDR3 covers 15 residues. The V segment lost 7 bases and the J segment 0 bases; nucleotides outside the gene matches: 4. CDR1 and CDR2 from the germline V gene are LNHNV and YYDKDF (reference sequence). The CDR3 nucleotides read TGTGCCACCATAGCGGGGGGATCTAGCACAGATACGCAGTATTTT. It is translated as CATIAGGSSTDTQYF.

This clonotype has ten or more counts. This chain links TRBV14 with TRBJ2-1, with D possibly matching TRBD2 (6 bases). The germline V gene encodes CDR1 SGHDN and CDR2 FVKESK. The CDR3 has 13 residues. V lost 2 bases, J lost 9 bases, and 11 bases lay in between. The chain's CDR3 is CASSQPSGVEQFF. The CDR3, as DNA: TGTGCCAGCAGCCAACCCTCGGGAGTTGAGCAGTTCTTC.

J is TRBJ1-5 and V is TRBV19; D possibly corresponds to TRBD1 (5 bases). Germline CDR1 and CDR2: LNHDA and SQIVND (reference sequence). This CDR3 spans 16 amino acids. Trimming cost V 3 bases and J 5 bases, with 17 bases left between them. CDR3 DNA sequence: TGTGCCAGTAGTATTCTGGGGCAGGGTATCGATCAGCCCCAGCATTTT. Translation: CASSILGQGIDQPQHF.

The chain has TRBV4-3 and TRBJ2-1; D remains unclear. In germline, CDR1 is LGHNA, CDR2 YSLEER. The CDR3 covers 13 residues. Deletions cut 0 bases from V and 9 bases from J, with 9 bases between. For the CDR3, the DNA is TGCGCCAGCAGCCAAGATTTGGTCGGTGAGCAGTTCTTC. Protein: CASSQDLVGEQFF.

This clonotype was observed at least ten times. This rearrangement joins TRBV7-9 to TRBJ2-7, with 12 bases identical to TRBD1. The CDR3 spans 14 residues. V dropped 10 bases and J dropped 3; count of bases not matched to a gene: 7. The V gene's germline CDR1 is SEHNR and CDR2 FQNEAQ (reference sequence). CDR3 sequence: CATWDRGRDYEQYF. In DNA form, the CDR3 reads TGTGCCACCTGGGACAGGGGGCGCGACTACGAGCAGTACTTC.